Listed here are 9 T cell receptor beta chains from one sample, sequenced in a study of spatial heterogeneity in lung cancer (dated 2019 in TCRdb). Library prep was done by 5' RACE. TCRdb names NextSeq 500 as the instrument used. TCRdb trimmed the raw reads at Q25, called clones with MiXCR and kept productive beta chains. Duplicate CDR3 protein sequences are folded into a single record with the most common DNA and genes. The sample records tens of thousands of distinct CDR3 sequences, roughly 12% of which are singletons. The ten largest account for about 41% of the sample. The time point label here, explained by the study, means: sample taken at primary tumor resection. Whole RNA extracted from tumor and nontumor lung tissue, or from cryopreserved PBMC samples, was used for TCR sequencing without cell sorting. The input for sequencing was PBMCs, taken at surgery. The source of these receptors is a male donor with early-stage non-small cell lung cancer.

Only a few counts were recorded for this clonotype. This chain connects TRBV20-1 to TRBJ2-1, with TRBD2 identical over 8 bases. Trimming cost V 7 bases and J 3 bases; bases outside gene matches: 8. Germline V gene sequence: CDR1 DFQATT, CDR2 SNEGSKA (reference sequence). The CDR3 contains 14 residues. The CDR3 coding sequence is TGCAGTGGGGGGAGACTAGCGAACTACAATGAGCAGTTCTTC. Translation gives CSGGRLANYNEQFF.

A word on this clonotype: Relative to the germline gene, one junction end is altered; a read error may explain this. The chain uses TRBV6-6 and TRBJ2-7; 11 bases fit TRBD2. CDR1 and CDR2 from the germline V gene are MNHNY and SVGAGI (reference sequence). The CDR3 spans 17 residues. Here the CDR3 DNA reads TGTGCCAGCAGTTACTCAGCTAGTCTAGCGGGAGGTGACGAGGAGTACTTC. Protein sequence: CASSYSASLAGGDEEYF.

The chain uses TRBV12-3 or TRBV12-4 and TRBJ2-7, with D uncertain. The V gene lost 8 bases and the J gene lost 7 bases, with 24 bases spanning the gap. The CDR3 totals 15 residues. Here the CDR3 reads CASSPTTLLTGEQYF. CDR3 sequence (DNA): TGTGCCAGCTCACCGACGACACTCCTGACGGGTGAGCAGTACTTC.

This chain links TRBV6-5 with TRBJ2-2; possibly TRBD2 for D (5 bases). CDR1 and CDR2 (germline): MNHEY, SVGAGI. The CDR3 runs 13 residues. V was clipped by 4 bases and J by 5 bases, with 8 bases between them. The CDR3 loop reads CASSSPGTGELFF. The CDR3 DNA sequence: TGTGCCAGCAGTTCCCCGGGGACCGGGGAGCTGTTTTTT.

This clonotype was seen at least ten times. The chain uses TRBV5-1 and TRBJ2-1, with D perhaps TRBD1 or TRBD2 (5 bases each). CDR3 length: 12 amino acids. In germline, CDR1 is SGHRS, CDR2 YFSETQ. V lost 4 bases, J lost 8 bases, and 10 bases lay in between. The CDR3 sequence is CASSVGDDEQFF. As DNA, the CDR3 is TGCGCCAGCAGCGTGGGGGACGATGAGCAGTTCTTC. Full variable domain (remainder filled in from reference TRBV5-1 and TRBJ2-1): KAGVTQTPRYLIKTRGQQVTLSCSPISGHRSVSWYQQTPGQGLQFLFEYFSETQRNKGNFPGRFSGRQFSNSRSEMNVSTLELGDSALYLCASSVGDDEQFFGPGTRLTVL.

This clonotype was seen a few times. The rearrangement uses TRBV7-8 and TRBJ2-7; D is ambiguous. The CDR3 has 14 residues. The V end was cut by 5 bases, the J end by 3 bases, with 14 bases between. Germline V lookup: CDR1 SGHVS, CDR2 FQNEAQ. The CDR3 reads CASSLRATIYEQYF. CDR3 bases: TGTGCCAGCAGCCTCCGTGCGACCATCTACGAGCAGTACTTC.

The J gene is TRBJ2-5, the V gene TRBV2; tentative D call: TRBD2 (6 bases). Germline-derived CDR1 and CDR2 are SNHLY and FYNNEI. The germline V and J ends were trimmed by 2 bases and 9 bases, with 16 bases remaining between them. The CDR3 is made up of 14 amino acids. Written as DNA, the CDR3 is TGTGCCAGCAGTGAATGGAGGGCCCAAGTGGCCCAGTACTTC. Amino acids: CASSEWRAQVAQYF.

This clonotype has only a few counts. J is TRBJ1-1 and V is TRBV9; TRBD1 might be the D (5 bases). The CDR3 covers 15 residues. V was cut by 2 bases and J by 2 bases, with 13 bases left in between. CDR1 and CDR2 from the germline V gene are SGDLS and YYNGEE. CDR3 sequence reads: CASSVGHQANTEAFF. The CDR3 DNA sequence: TGTGCCAGCAGCGTGGGGCATCAGGCTAACACTGAAGCTTTCTTT.

The CDR3 is CASSLALLPSDTQYF. CDR3 nucleotides: TGTGCCAGCAGCTTAGCTTTGCTTCCGAGCGATACGCAGTATTTT. The chain recombines TRBV7-9 with TRBJ2-3; no reliable D call. Trimming took off 0 bases at V and 6 bases at J, with 13 bases between the two ends. This CDR3 comprises 15 residues. Germline CDR1 is SEHNR and CDR2 is FQNEAQ (reference sequence).